The sequence of this T cell receptor beta chain was determined in a study of regulatory T cells in long-lasting Graves disease. Whole-study context: Antithyroid drug use was under 3 months in newly diagnosed Graves' patients.

The sample holds many counts of this clonotype. Its matching antigen is unknown. According to the study, TCR beta libraries were built with iRepertoire HTBI primers and CDR3-region Arm-PCR. TCRdb reprocessed the multiplex PCR reads via MiXCR and lists one record per CDR3 protein. The table includes roughly 220,000 distinct CDR3 sequences, 15% to 20% detected once. Study-wide points: Thyroid tissue was not studied; only peripheral blood was. TCR diversity was lower in persistent Graves' patients than in newly diagnosed ones. Persistent disease samples used TRBV28, TRBJ1-2 and TRBJ2-5 preferentially.

The germline gives CDR1 MGHDK, CDR2 SYGVNS. Trimming left V 2 bases short and J 4 bases short, with 12 bases between. The CDR3 contains 15 residues. Time point: newly diagnosed GD, antithyroid drugs for less than 3 months. RNA from PBMCs was the source of the TCR library. The source is a female donor with Graves disease. The specimen was peripheral blood mononuclear cells (PBMCs), collected at new diagnosis, from a patient treated with antithyroid drugs. The V call is TRBV25-1, the J call TRBJ2-1, with TRBD2 as a possible D gene (6 bases). The CDR3 DNA reads TGTGCCAGCAGTGAACTTGGGACTCCTTACAATGAGCAGTTCTTC. Its translation is CASSELGTPYNEQFF.